This entry is about one T cell receptor beta chain. Controls had myeloablative marrow grafts with methotrexate and calcineurin inhibitor, sampled at 1 year. The data were taken from a study of T cells after posttransplantation cyclophosphamide. The data were produced by immunoSEQ multiplex PCR, yet TCRdb's version contains in-frame clones alone and is incomplete. The table records fewer than 25,000 clones, roughly 90% of them present only once. The CDR3 extends over 17 amino acids. Unmatched junction bases numbered 11, after V lost 3 bases and J lost 4 bases. The V gene's germline CDR1 is LNHNV and CDR2 YYDKDF (reference sequence).

The J gene is TRBJ1-4, the V gene TRBV15; TRBD1 matches 7 bases. The sample here was PBMCs, taken after an allogeneic stem cell transplant with a calcineurin inhibitor and methotrexate. The receptor was isolated from a female patient aged 50 to 60 who received an allogeneic stem cell transplant from an unrelated donor, was CMV-positive, and had chronic GVHD only. The T cells may partly be graft donor cells. CDR3 in DNA: TGTGCCACCAGCAGGGTAGGGGGCGCAGTCTATAATGAAAAACTGTTTTTT. It codes for CATSRVGGAVYNEKLFF.